The rows below give T cell receptor beta chains drawn from one sample of a study of response to subunit inactivated influenza vaccine. TCRdb independently ran MiXCR on the RT-PCR reads; one entry per CDR3 protein. The sample has approximately 530,000 distinct CDR3 sequences, around 13% seen once; the top ten hold approximately 14%. Sequencing used PBMCs from blood, obtained 45 days after vaccination. The receptor set was obtained from a man in his forties or fifties who received an inactivated influenza vaccine. Each CDR3 is given with its conserved first and last residue. The order of the fields is D gene, J gene, clone size, V gene, CDR3 length, CDR3 DNA, CDR3 protein. D genes are given only for firm matches. Some rows have no size entry. The others give once, few or many, or a class for an expanded clone.

>NA|TRBJ2-7|NA|TRBV6-2/TRBV6-3|16
TGTGCCAGCAGTTACTCGAGTTATGGGGGGCGATACGAGCAGTACTTC
CASSYSSYGGRYEQYF
>NA|TRBJ2-1|NA|TRBV7-2|16
TGTGCCAGCAGAAAAAGGAGGGACAGCTCCTACAATGAGCAGTTCTTC
CASRKRRDSSYNEQFF
>NA|TRBJ2-1|many|TRBV12-3/TRBV12-4|15
TGTGCCAGCACACGGGACGGAAGCTCCTACAATGAGCAGTTCTTC
CASTRDGSSYNEQFF
>NA|TRBJ2-1|many|TRBV12-3/TRBV12-4|14
TGTGCCAGCAGCCGCACAGGGTCCTACAATGAGCAGTTCTTC
CASSRTGSYNEQFF
>TRBD1|TRBJ2-5|NA|TRBV5-1|12
TGCGCCAGCAATGACAGGGACCGGGCCCAGTACTTC
CASNDRDRAQYF
>TRBD1|TRBJ2-1|few|TRBV28|13
TGTGCCAGCAGCCCACAGGGGATCGATGAGCAGTTCTTC
CASSPQGIDEQFF
>NA|TRBJ1-1|NA|TRBV30|13
TGTGCCTGGAGTGTAGGCAGTCGCACTGAAGCTTTCTTT
CAWSVGSRTEAFF
>TRBD2|TRBJ2-5|few|TRBV9|15
TGTGCCAGCAGCGTAGGCGGGGGTGGTCAAGAGACCCAGTACTTC
CASSVGGGGQETQYF
>NA|TRBJ2-7|NA|TRBV7-2|16
TGTGCCAGCAGCTTATATGGCAGGCCTGAGTCCTACGAGCAGTACTTC
CASSLYGRPESYEQYF
>NA|TRBJ1-5|few|TRBV19|16
TGTGCCAGTAGTACGTCCCGGGACATGAGCAATCAGCCCCAGCATTTT
CASSTSRDMSNQPQHF
>TRBD2|TRBJ2-7|few|TRBV29-1|16
TGCAGCGTTGAAGATCACACTAGCGGGAGGGCCTTCGGGCAGTACTTC
CSVEDHTSGRAFGQYF
>NA|TRBJ2-7|NA|TRBV7-2|14
TGTGCCAGCAGCTTAGAGGCAGACTCCTACGAGCAGTACTTC
CASSLEADSYEQYF
>TRBD2|TRBJ2-5|few|TRBV15|18
TGTGCCACCAGCACCCACGGAGGCCTAGCGGGAGGGTGGGAGACCCAGTACTTC
CATSTHGGLAGGWETQYF
>TRBD1|TRBJ2-7|many|TRBV6-1|13
TGTGCCAGCAGTCAGACAGGGTCTGACGAGCAGTACTTC
CASSQTGSDEQYF
>TRBD2|TRBJ2-1|NA|TRBV27|15
TGTGCCAGCAGTAGTAGCGGGAGAGTCTACAATGAGCAGTTCTTC
CASSSSGRVYNEQFF
>NA|TRBJ2-1|few|TRBV28|14
TGTGCCAGCAGTTTACAGCCGTCCTACAATGAGCAGTTCTTC
CASSLQPSYNEQFF
>NA|TRBJ1-1|NA|TRBV29-1|11
TGCAGCGTTCAGGGTGAAACTGAAGCTTTCTTT
CSVQGETEAFF
>NA|TRBJ2-7|few|TRBV12-3/TRBV12-4|13
TGTGCCAGCAGTTTAAAAGTTGTCTACGAGCAGTACTTC
CASSLKVVYEQYF
>TRBD1|TRBJ2-1|few|TRBV7-8|16
TGTGCCAGCAGCTTCTCGGCAGGGGGCGCTTACAATGAGCAGTTCTTC
CASSFSAGGAYNEQFF
>NA|TRBJ2-3|few|TRBV20-1|16
TGCTGTGCTAGAGATCGGCCCCGGAAGGGCACAGATACGCAGTATTTT
CCARDRPRKGTDTQYF
>TRBD2|TRBJ2-7|NA|TRBV24-1|13
TGTGCCGTTAGCGGGCAGCGGGGCTACGAGCAGTACTTC
CAVSGQRGYEQYF
>NA|TRBJ2-1|many|TRBV29-1|13
TGCAGCGCTTGGGGGGGGCCCTACAATGAGCAGTTCTTC
CSAWGGPYNEQFF
>NA|TRBJ2-3|NA|TRBV12-3/TRBV12-4|16
TGTGCCAGCAGTCCCGAGGACACCGCCCGCACAGATACGCAGTATTTT
CASSPEDTARTDTQYF
>NA|TRBJ2-7|few|TRBV12-3/TRBV12-4|14
TGTGCCAGCAGTTTTACCCTAGCGTCCTACGAGCAGTACTTC
CASSFTLASYEQYF
>NA|TRBJ1-2|few|TRBV20-1|17
TGCAGTGCTAGAAGGGACGGCCTACCCCAAGGACTCTTCGGCTACACCTTC
CSARRDGLPQGLFGYTF
>NA|TRBJ2-1|many|TRBV5-1|16
TGCGCCAGCAGACAGACATTTTCGAGCTCCTACAATGAGCAGTTCTTC
CASRQTFSSSYNEQFF
>NA|TRBJ1-1|NA|TRBV5-6|15
TGTGCCAGCAGCTTTCAGGGACGGGAGAACACTGAAGCTTTCTTT
CASSFQGRENTEAFF
>NA|TRBJ2-2|many|TRBV20-1|14
TGCAGTGCTAGATGGGGGGCTAACACCGGGGAGCTGTTTTTT
CSARWGANTGELFF
>TRBD2|TRBJ2-1|few|TRBV11-2|18
TGTGCCAGCAGCTTAGGGGTAGCGGGCGATACTGTGTACAATGAGCAGTTCTTC
CASSLGVAGDTVYNEQFF
>TRBD1|TRBJ1-1|NA|TRBV18|17
TGTGCCAGCTCACCAACGACAGGGGCCACCATGAACACTGAAGCTTTCTTT
CASSPTTGATMNTEAFF
>NA|TRBJ1-5|few|TRBV27|15
TGTGCCACCCAACGCGTTAGGGATAGCAATCAGCCCCAGCATTTT
CATQRVRDSNQPQHF
>NA|TRBJ1-6|NA|TRBV7-2|13
TGTGCCAGCAGCTCGACGGGACTTTCACCCCTCCACTTT
CASSSTGLSPLHF
>NA|TRBJ2-2|NA|TRBV4-3|13
TGCGCCAGCAGCCAAAGGAACACCGGGGAGCTGTTTTTT
CASSQRNTGELFF
>NA|TRBJ1-6|NA|TRBV7-2|13
TGTGCCAGCAGCTTAGAGGGCAGGGACCCCCTCCACTTT
CASSLEGRDPLHF
>NA|TRBJ2-3|NA|TRBV11-2|18
TGTGCCAGCAGCCGCATTCGGGCCGGGGGAAGGGGCACAGATACGCAGTATTTT
CASSRIRAGGRGTDTQYF
>NA|TRBJ2-5|NA|TRBV7-9|12
TGTGCCAGCAGCAGCGCAGAAGAGACCCAGTACTTC
CASSSAEETQYF
>NA|TRBJ2-7|NA|TRBV2|13
TGTGCCAGCAGTGTGGGTTCCTACTACGAGCAGTACTTC
CASSVGSYYEQYF
>TRBD1|TRBJ1-2|NA|TRBV12-3/TRBV12-4|13
TGTGCCAGCACCCGGGACAGCTCCTATGGCTACACCTTC
CASTRDSSYGYTF
>NA|TRBJ2-1|few|TRBV20-1|13
TGCAGCGCACCCGGGCTAGCCCCCAATGAGCAGTTCTTC
CSAPGLAPNEQFF
>NA|TRBJ1-2|few|TRBV11-2|15
TGTGCCAGCAGCTTAATCGACAGTGCCAACTATGGCTACACCTTC
CASSLIDSANYGYTF